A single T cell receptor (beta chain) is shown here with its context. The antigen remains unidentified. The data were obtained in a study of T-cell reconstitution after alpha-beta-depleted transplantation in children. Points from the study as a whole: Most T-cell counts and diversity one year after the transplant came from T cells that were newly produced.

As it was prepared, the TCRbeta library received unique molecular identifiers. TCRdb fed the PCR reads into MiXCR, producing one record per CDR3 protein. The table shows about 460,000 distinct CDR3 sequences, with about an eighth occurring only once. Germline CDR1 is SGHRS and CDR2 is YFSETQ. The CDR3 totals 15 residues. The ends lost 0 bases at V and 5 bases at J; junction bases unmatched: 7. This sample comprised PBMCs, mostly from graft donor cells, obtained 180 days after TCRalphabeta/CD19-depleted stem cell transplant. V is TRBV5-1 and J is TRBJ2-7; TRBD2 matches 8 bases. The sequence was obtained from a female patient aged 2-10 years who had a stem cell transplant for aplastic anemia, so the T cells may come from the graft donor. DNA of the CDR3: TGCGCCAGCAGCTTGGTCCCAGCGGGAGCGGACGAGCAGTACTTC. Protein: CASSLVPAGADEQYF.